Described below is a single T cell receptor (beta chain) sequence and its context. Sequenced by immunoSEQ multiplex PCR; TCRdb stores in-frame clones only, minus some. The sample lists 250,000 or so clones; about 85% were seen once. This CDR3 has 18 residues. V lost 4 bases to trimming and J lost 0 bases; unmatched junction nucleotides: 12. Germline lookup yields CDR1 LNHDA and CDR2 SQIVND (reference sequence). This sample is drawn from a study of blood T cell repertoires in COVID-19. Recovered participants had two consecutive negative NP/OP PCR tests, healthcare professional clearance, or symptom resolution.

V is TRBV19 and J is TRBJ2-1, with TRBD1 identical over 7 bases. The sequence was collected from a man in his thirties or forties who had recovered from COVID-19. What was sequenced was PBMCs or T cells enriched from blood (not recorded which). The CDR3 DNA reads as TGTGCCAGTAGTAAAGAGGGACAGTTCTTTAGCTCCTACAATGAGCAGTTCTTC. It specifies CASSKEGQFFSSYNEQFF.